This T cell receptor (beta chain) was documented in a study of T cell repertoires in cytomegalovirus infection. Study-wide background: Carrying CMV and the relevant HLA type showed in public TCR beta signatures.

Study outcomes and limitations: Identification of carriers of CMV plus the relevant HLA was performed using cumulative public TCR beta family frequency. Dominating the ex vivo response were HLA-C-restricted CMV-specific TCR beta clonotypes.

From the reads, TCRdb called clonotypes with MiXCR, one entry per CDR3 protein. The sample has more than 85,000 distinct CDR3 sequences, about 15% seen once. The CDR3 consists of 12 residues. Per the germline V gene, CDR1 is SGHVS and CDR2 is FNYEAQ. The V end was cut by 5 bases, the J end by 6 bases, with 9 bases between. This clonotype was detected ten times or more. Its antigen is not identified. The TCR originated in a human donor in good health (CMV status not recorded). Some clones in this sample may be carry-over from other donors' samples. The specimen sequenced was PBMCs. The V gene is TRBV7-6, the J gene TRBJ2-3, with D maybe TRBD2 (7 bases). DNA of the CDR3: TGTGCCAGCAGCGCGGGGGCCGATACGCAGTATTTT. It specifies CASSAGADTQYF.